Reported below is one T cell receptor beta chain. This clone's antigen is unknown. No quality values exist for individual bases; no much larger clone is one base distant. The CDR3 has 17 amino acids, counting the end cysteine and phenylalanine. The DNA shown is the 51-base CDR3, in frame from base 1. Ends trimmed: V by 2 bases, J by 3 bases; bases unmatched to a gene: 8. According to the germline V gene, CDR1 reads KGHSH and CDR2 reads LQKENI. This sample is drawn from a study of blood T cell repertoires in COVID-19 (dated by TCRdb to 2020 to 2022). Background for the entire study: The collaborator samples originated in the United States, Italy and Spain and spanned the acute and convalescent phases of COVID-19. The material from the prospective study consisted of cDNA or gDNA derived from T cells, B-cell-depleted T cells, or PBMCs. The samples were drawn from two sources: the first 160 participants of the ongoing ImmuneRACE study, and over 950 subjects contributed by 6 global collaborators. The sample metadata nearly always contained a de-identified subject ID, COVID-19 status, age in years and sex. The dataset comprised deeply sampled blood TCRbeta repertoires from subjects exposed to, actively infected with, or recovered from COVID-19. HLA class I and class II types, where available, came from metadata supplied by the sample provider rather than from assay-based typing. The repertoires were released in a freely available public database intended as a resource for research on the immune response to SARS-CoV-2. Results and caveats for the whole study, not just this receptor: The quantity of clinical and demographic metadata differed by source and by participant and was supplied without curation.

TCRbeta CDR3 regions were amplified from genomic DNA using the immunoSEQ Assay, a bias-controlled multiplex PCR. Processing in the source paper ran as follows. The number of nucleated cells in each sample was estimated from the amplification of reference gene primers within the assay. To quantify the absolute abundance of each unique TCRbeta CDR3 rearrangement, sequence reads were collapsed and filtered. For each sample, productive Simpson clonality was calculated by taking the square root of Simpson's diversity index across productive rearrangements. Entries here come from immuneACCESS through TCRdb and include only in-frame sequences with V and J called. Some clones fail to appear in such tables; in the studies checked, an unresolved V gene covers under half of the shortfall, and the cause of the remainder is unknown. The V and J calls and clone size were taken over from that table, and D and trimming were inferred from the DNA. This sample gives 240,000 or so clones in total; around 88% of them show up just once. The ten biggest clones cover about 2.1% of the sample.

Participants in the prospective study were aged roughly 18 to 100 years, lived in some 24 United States geographic areas, and enrolled through a virtual design. In the prospective study, participants were assigned to cohorts based on the clinical history participants reported in a screening survey and a study questionnaire. ImmuneRACE Cohort 3 recovered participants were defined by two consecutive negative NP/OP PCR tests, healthcare professional clearance, or symptom resolution. Mobile phlebotomists in the prospective study collected whole blood, serum and a nasopharyngeal or oropharyngeal swab from every participant. Participants in the prospective study had the option to provide additional blood draws and questionnaires over a roughly two-month period. Before DNA extraction, prospective study blood samples were shipped either frozen or at room temperature.

This TCR was sampled from a woman aged 50 to 60 who had recovered from COVID-19. The chain is assembled from TRBV18 and TRBJ2-2; 8 central bases correspond to TRBD1. Sequenced sample: PBMCs or T cells enriched from blood (not recorded which). The nucleotides are TGTGCCAGCTCACCATCTCTTGGACAGGGAGACACCGGGGAGCTGTTTTTT. Its coded protein is CASSPSLGQGDTGELFF.